This T cell receptor beta chain was captured by sequencing in a study of blood T cells in healthy people across ages. Whole-study results and caveats: Both higher diversity and more naive CD4+ cells marked long-lived donors when set against aged donors.

Primers used in a second PCR of about 6 to 11 cycles were a sample-barcoded 5' primer and a J-beta primer mix. Template switching added a 12-random-nucleotide identifier to every cDNA molecule. TCRdb fed the 5' RACE reads into MiXCR, producing one record per CDR3 protein. The profile shows 850,000 to 950,000 distinct CDR3 sequences, less than 35% of them singletons. RNA extraction gave at least 5 micrograms of total RNA per sample. This clonotype occurred once. Its antigen is as yet unknown. CDR3 length: 17 residues. V gave up 6 bases and J gave up 0 bases, with 20 bases separating them. Germline values: CDR1 MNHEY, CDR2 SMNVEV (reference sequence).

The chain carries TRBV27 and TRBJ1-2, with TRBD1 as a possible D gene (5 bases). The specimen was blood. This receptor was obtained from an elderly woman in good health. The CDR3 DNA follows: TGTGCCAGCAGATTCCGTTACGGGACGGTAGCTAACTATGGCTACACCTTC. As protein: CASRFRYGTVANYGYTF.